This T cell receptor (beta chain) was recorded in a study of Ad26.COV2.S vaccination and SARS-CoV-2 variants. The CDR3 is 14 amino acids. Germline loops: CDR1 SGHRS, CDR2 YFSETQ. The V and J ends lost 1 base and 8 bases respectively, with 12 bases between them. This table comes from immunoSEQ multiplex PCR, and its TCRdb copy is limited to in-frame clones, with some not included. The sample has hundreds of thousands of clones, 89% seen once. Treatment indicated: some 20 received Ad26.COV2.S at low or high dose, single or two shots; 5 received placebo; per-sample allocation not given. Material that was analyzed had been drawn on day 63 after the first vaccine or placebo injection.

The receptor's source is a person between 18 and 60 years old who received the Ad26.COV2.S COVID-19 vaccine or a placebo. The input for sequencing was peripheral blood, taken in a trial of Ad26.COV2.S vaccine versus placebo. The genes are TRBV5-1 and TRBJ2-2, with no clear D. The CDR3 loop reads CASSLYRSEGELFF. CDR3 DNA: TGCGCCAGCAGCTTGTATCGAAGCGAGGGGGAGCTGTTTTTT.